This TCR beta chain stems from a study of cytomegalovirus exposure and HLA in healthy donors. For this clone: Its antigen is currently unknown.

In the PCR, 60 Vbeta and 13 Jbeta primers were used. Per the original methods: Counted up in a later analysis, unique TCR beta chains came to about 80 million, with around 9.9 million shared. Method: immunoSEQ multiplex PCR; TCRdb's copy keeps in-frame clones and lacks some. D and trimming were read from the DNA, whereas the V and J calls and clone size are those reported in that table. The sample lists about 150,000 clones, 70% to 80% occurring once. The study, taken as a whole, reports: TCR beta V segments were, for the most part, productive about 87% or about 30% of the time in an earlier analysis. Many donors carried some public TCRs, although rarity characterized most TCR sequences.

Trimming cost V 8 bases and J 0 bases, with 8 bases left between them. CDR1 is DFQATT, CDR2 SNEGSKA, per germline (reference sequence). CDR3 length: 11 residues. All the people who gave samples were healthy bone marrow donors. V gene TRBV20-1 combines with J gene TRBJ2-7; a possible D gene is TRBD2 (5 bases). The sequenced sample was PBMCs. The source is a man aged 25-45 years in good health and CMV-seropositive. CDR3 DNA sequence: TGCAGTTCGGGATACTCCTACGAGCAGTACTTC. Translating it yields CSSGYSYEQYF.